This T cell receptor (beta chain) emerged from a study of T cells after posttransplantation cyclophosphamide. Measured with immunoSEQ multiplex PCR; TCRdb has only the in-frame clones, and not every one. The repertoire has about 15,000 clones, around 90% of them found once; the top ten carry around 3.8%. Controls had myeloablative marrow grafts with methotrexate and calcineurin inhibitor, sampled at 1 year. The source was PBMCs, collected after an allogeneic stem cell transplant with a calcineurin inhibitor and methotrexate. This clonotype originated in a male patient in his forties or fifties who received an allogeneic stem cell transplant from an unrelated donor, was CMV-positive, and had chronic GVHD only. Some T cells here may be from the graft donor.

CDR3 sequence: CAISAGLFTDTQYF. CDR3 DNA: TGTGCCATCAGTGCTGGACTTTTCACAGATACGCAGTATTTT. This chain joins TRBV10-3 and TRBJ2-3; maybe TRBD2 (5 bases). The CDR3 totals 14 residues. Germline V gene lookup returns CDR1 ENHRY and CDR2 SYGVKD. V was shortened by 4 bases and J by 2 bases, with 10 bases between the two germline ends.